The text below deals with one T cell receptor (beta chain). As yet, its antigen is unknown. The data originate from a study of shared clonotypes between healthy human individuals. As for the study in general: Every donor yielded three CD4 naive, three CD4 memory, two CD8 naive and one CD8 memory plate. Study-wide results and caveats: The study sampled only blood, and tissue repertoires likely differ. Sequencing depth was expected to affect clonotype sharing among donors.

Using immunoSEQ multiplex PCR, the repertoire was profiled, and TCRdb retains in-frame clones only, with some absent. This repertoire shows 2.3 million or so clones, more than 80% found once; its top ten account for 0.39%. There are 14 residues in the CDR3. CDR1 MNHNY and CDR2 SVGAGI come from the germline V gene (reference sequence). With 4 bases removed from V and 6 bases from J, the gap between germline ends came to 16 bases. The sequence derives from a young man in good health. Some clones in this sample may be carry-over from other donors' samples. Sequenced material: naive CD4+ T cells from PBMCs. Subset indicated: CD45RA+ positively selected. The chain carries TRBV6-6 and TRBJ2-7, with a possible D match to TRBD2 (6 bases). CDR3 protein: CASSFPGESVEQYF. CDR3 bases: TGTGCCAGCAGTTTCCCGGGGGAATCGGTCGAGCAGTACTTC.